This T cell receptor (beta chain) was identified during a study of cytomegalovirus exposure and HLA in healthy donors. On this clone itself: Its antigen is unknown.

Study findings and constraints: In a later analysis, HLA-C alleles had the fewest associated TCRs, DRB1 alleles the most.

The PCR was carried out with 60 Vbeta primers and 13 Jbeta primers. Sequencing was performed with immunoSEQ multiplex PCR; in TCRdb, only in-frame clones are kept and a portion is missing. The profile shows about 55,000 clones, approximately 71% of them singletons. The length of the CDR3 is 12 residues. The germline V gene encodes CDR1 MNHNY and CDR2 SVGAGI (reference sequence). V was trimmed by 0 bases and J by 6 bases, leaving 6 bases between them. This TCR was sampled from a man aged 40-49 years in good health and CMV-seropositive. Sequencing input: PBMCs. The chain employs TRBV6-6 and TRBJ2-7; perhaps TRBD2 as D (5 bases). The CDR3 sequence is CASSYSGSEQYF. The CDR3 DNA is TGTGCCAGCAGTTACTCTGGGAGCGAGCAGTACTTC.